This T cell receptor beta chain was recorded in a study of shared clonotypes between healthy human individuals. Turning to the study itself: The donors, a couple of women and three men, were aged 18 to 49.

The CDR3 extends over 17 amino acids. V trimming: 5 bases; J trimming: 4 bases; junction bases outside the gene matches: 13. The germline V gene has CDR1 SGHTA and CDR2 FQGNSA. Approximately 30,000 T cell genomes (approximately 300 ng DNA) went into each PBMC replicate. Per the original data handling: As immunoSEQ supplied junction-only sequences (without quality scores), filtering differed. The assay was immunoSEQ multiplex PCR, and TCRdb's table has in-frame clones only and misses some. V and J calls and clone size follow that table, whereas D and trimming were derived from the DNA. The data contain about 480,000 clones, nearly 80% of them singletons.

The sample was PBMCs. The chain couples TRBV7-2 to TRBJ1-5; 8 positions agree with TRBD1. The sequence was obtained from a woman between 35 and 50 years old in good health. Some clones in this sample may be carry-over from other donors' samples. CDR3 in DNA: TGTGCCAGCAGCCCTTCATTAACAGGGGGTGGAAATCAGCCCCAGCATTTT. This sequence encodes CASSPSLTGGGNQPQHF.